This paragraph reports one TCR beta chain. Its target is not known. This sample stems from a study of cytomegalovirus exposure and HLA in healthy donors. The PCR had 60 Vbeta and 13 Jbeta primers. Clones were sequenced by immunoSEQ multiplex PCR, and TCRdb holds only the in-frame ones, with some missing. The data show about 140,000 clones, with almost 85% seen just once and roughly 3.2% held by the top ten. The V gene end was trimmed by 4 bases and the J gene end by 4 bases; junction bases not matched to a gene: 12. CDR1 and CDR2 from the germline V gene are SGHDT and YYEEEE. CDR3 length equals 17 residues. Study-wide points: It has been reported that TCR beta sequences accurately predicted the HLA-A and HLA-B alleles of most subjects. Researchers counted 150 to 200 TCR beta chains as cytomegalovirus-associated.

This clonotype was obtained from a young man in good health and CMV-seropositive. This sequence joins TRBV5-6 and TRBJ2-2; TRBD2 matches at 8 bases. Sequencing input: PBMCs. This CDR3 reads CASSLSTSASFTGELFF. CDR3 DNA sequence: TGTGCCAGCAGCCTGTCGACTAGCGCCTCGTTCACCGGGGAGCTGTTTTTT. Using reference TRBV5-6 and TRBJ2-2 for the parts outside the CDR3, the full variable domain is DAGVTQSPTHLIKTRGQQVTLRCSPKSGHDTVSWYQQALGQGPQFIFQYYEEEERQRGNFPDRFSGHQFPNYSSELNVNALLLGDSALYLCASSLSTSASFTGELFFGEGSRLTVL.